The 25 T cell receptor beta chains below come from one sample, sequenced in a study of regulatory T cells. These receptors have no identified antigens. Whole-study findings and limits: In CD3G-deficient patients, conventional CD4+ T cells were enriched for hydrophobic CDR3 residues at positions 6 and 7.

The primer mix had 52 TRBV and 13 TRBJ primers. TCRdb's table, derived via immunoSEQ multiplex PCR, lists solely in-frame clones and lacks some. The table includes tens of thousands of clones, roughly 84% detected once. Sequences were obtained from conventional CD4+ T cells sorted from blood. The receptors derive from a child under 18 with CD3G deficiency.

The chain carries TRBV28 and TRBJ2-6; D unresolved. Germline-derived CDR1 and CDR2 are MDHEN and SYDVKM. V gave up 6 bases and J gave up 0 bases, with 9 bases separating them. This CDR3 region has 15 residues. The CDR3 sequence is CASRPSSSGANVLTF. Here the CDR3 DNA reads TGTGCCAGCAGGCCCTCGTCCTCTGGGGCCAACGTCCTGACTTTC.

This rearrangement joins TRBV28 to TRBJ2-1; possibly TRBD2 for D (5 bases). V lost 6 bases and J lost 0, with 15 bases in between. From germline, CDR1 is MDHEN and CDR2 SYDVKM. The CDR3 consists of 16 residues. CDR3 bases: TGTGCCAGCAGCCAGCGAGGGAAGGGCTCCTACAATGAGCAGTTCTTC. It is translated as CASSQRGKGSYNEQFF.

This rearrangement joins TRBV18 to TRBJ2-3; D gene ambiguous. V was clipped by 1 base and J by 5 bases, with 10 bases between them. CDR1 KGHSH and CDR2 LQKENI come from the germline V gene. This CDR3 region has 14 residues. The CDR3 reads CASSPLQLRDTQYF. The CDR3 DNA is TGTGCCAGCTCACCACTTCAGCTGAGAGATACGCAGTATTTT.

The chain joins TRBV7-6 to TRBJ2-5, with D possibly being TRBD2 (6 bases). Germline CDR1 is SGHVS and CDR2 is FNYEAQ. The CDR3 is made up of 15 amino acids. Deletions cut 1 base from V and 5 bases from J, with 14 bases between. The CDR3 bases are TGTGCCAGCAGCTTAGGGGTACGGGAGTCGGAGACCCAGTACTTC. Amino acids: CASSLGVRESETQYF. The variable domain in full, completed from reference TRBV7-6 and TRBJ2-5, reads GAGVSQSPRYKVTKRGQDVALRCDPISGHVSLYWYRQALGQGPEFLTYFNYEAQQDKSGLPNDRFSAERPEGSISTLTIQRTEQRDSAMYRCASSLGVRESETQYFGPGTRLLVL.

The chain combines TRBV30 with TRBJ2-2; D remains ambiguous. With 1 base removed from V and 6 bases from J, the gap between germline ends came to 12 bases. The CDR3 is made up of 14 amino acids. Germline V gene data show CDR1 as GTSNPN and CDR2 as SVGIG (reference sequence). CDR3 residues: CAWSADGPAGELFF. DNA for the CDR3: TGTGCCTGGAGTGCGGACGGCCCCGCCGGGGAGCTGTTTTTT.

V usage is TRBV11-3 and J usage is TRBJ2-3, with D tentatively TRBD1 (7 bases). V was shortened by 2 bases and J by 6 bases, with 15 bases between the two germline ends. The CDR3 has 15 residues. In germline, CDR1 is SGHNT, CDR2 YENEEA. The CDR3 sequence: CASSLRQGGEDTQYF. For the CDR3, the DNA is TGTGCCAGCAGCTTACGACAGGGAGGTGAGGATACGCAGTATTTT.

The chain carries TRBV28 and TRBJ2-7; D is undetermined. Germline CDR1 MDHEN, CDR2 SYDVKM. With 3 bases removed from V and 3 bases from J, the gap between germline ends came to 18 bases. The CDR3 has 16 amino acids. In DNA form, the CDR3 reads TGTGCCAGCAGTTTTCGTGGGTTTGGTTATCGCTACGAGCAGTACTTC. It specifies CASSFRGFGYRYEQYF.

This sequence joins TRBV28 and TRBJ2-7, with D maybe TRBD1 (5 bases). Germline V gene sequence: CDR1 MDHEN, CDR2 SYDVKM. Trimming removed 5 bases at V and 2 bases at J, with 10 bases between. The CDR3 loop spans 13 amino acids. Written as DNA, the CDR3 is TGTGCCAGCAGTATGACAGCTACCTACGAGCAGTACTTC. It yields the protein CASSMTATYEQYF. Full variable domain (rest looked up from reference TRBV28 and TRBJ2-7): DVKVTQSSRYLVKRTGEKVFLECVQDMDHENMFWYRQDPGLGLRLIYFSYDVKMKEKGDIPEGYSVSREKKERFSLILESASTNQTSMYLCASSMTATYEQYFGPGTRLTVT.

The rearrangement joins TRBV6-1 to TRBJ1-1; D ambiguous. The CDR3 sequence is 14 residues long. V lost 6 bases and J lost 3, with 14 bases in between. Germline V lookup: CDR1 MNHNS, CDR2 SASEGT. This CDR3 is CASRAPEWYTEAFF. CDR3 sequence (DNA): TGTGCCAGCAGGGCCCCGGAGTGGTACACTGAAGCTTTCTTT.

The V and J genes are TRBV11-2 and TRBJ2-2, with a weak D call TRBD2 (5 bases). The CDR3 length is 16 residues. Trimming took off 2 bases at V and 1 base at J, with 11 bases between the two ends. Germline V CDR1 and CDR2: SGHAT, FQNNGV. CDR3 sequence: CASSLRHGMNTGELFF. The CDR3 DNA sequence: TGTGCCAGCAGCTTACGTCACGGGATGAACACCGGGGAGCTGTTTTTT. Using reference TRBV11-2 and TRBJ2-2 for the parts outside the CDR3, the full variable domain is EAGVAQSPRYKIIEKRQSVAFWCNPISGHATLYWYQQILGQGPKLLIQFQNNGVVDDSQLPKDRFSAERLKGVDSTLKIQPAKLEDSAVYLCASSLRHGMNTGELFFGEGSRLTVL.

The V call is TRBV5-1, the J call TRBJ2-3, with D perhaps matching TRBD1 (6 bases). The CDR3 runs to 16 residues. The germline V and J ends were trimmed by 0 bases and 3 bases, with 14 bases remaining between them. Germline V CDR1 and CDR2: SGHRS, YFSETQ. The CDR3 DNA follows: TGCGCCAGCAGCTTGGGGGGGCCGTCGGGAACAGATACGCAGTATTTT. Protein sequence: CASSLGGPSGTDTQYF.

This chain links TRBV28 with TRBJ1-2, with 8 bases fitting TRBD1. The CDR3 runs 14 residues. Germline V gene lookup returns CDR1 MDHEN and CDR2 SYDVKM. V trimming: 5 bases; J trimming: 7 bases; junction bases outside the gene matches: 9. In DNA, the CDR3 is TGTGCCAGCAGTACGGACAGGGTAAGGGCTGGCTACACCTTC. Amino acids: CASSTDRVRAGYTF.

J is TRBJ2-3 and V is TRBV6-1, with TRBD2 matching over 11 bases. Germline V gene lookup returns CDR1 MNHNS and CDR2 SASEGT. After removal of 6 bases from V and 3 bases from J, the junction contained 5 bases not matched to a gene. The CDR3 is 15 residues long. CDR3 loop: CASSAASGRTDTQYF. The CDR3 DNA sequence: TGTGCCAGCAGCGCCGCTAGCGGGAGGACAGATACGCAGTATTTT.

The rearrangement joins TRBV11-2 to TRBJ2-2, with TRBD2 identical over 9 bases. Trimming cost V 4 bases and J 4 bases; bases outside gene matches: 7. CDR3 length: 16 residues. Germline CDR1 SGHAT, CDR2 FQNNGV. Here the CDR3 reads CASSWGSGRGTGELFF. In nucleotides, the CDR3 is TGTGCCAGCAGCTGGGGTAGCGGGAGAGGCACCGGGGAGCTGTTTTTT.

This chain joins TRBV6-1 and TRBJ1-5; tentative D call: TRBD1 (6 bases). Germline V gene sequence: CDR1 MNHNS, CDR2 SASEGT. V gave up 4 bases and J gave up 1 base, with 17 bases separating them. The CDR3 spans 17 residues. The CDR3 loop is CASSGPRGVLSNQPQHF. CDR3 coding DNA: TGTGCCAGCAGTGGGCCGAGGGGGGTCTTGAGCAATCAGCCCCAGCATTTT.

This clone was recorded once. The gene calls are TRBV6-1 and TRBJ1-2, with D hard to call. Germline V CDR1 and CDR2: MNHNS, SASEGT. V shed 1 base and J shed 8 bases, with 11 bases lying between them. This CDR3 has 13 amino acids. The CDR3 nucleotides read TGTGCCAGCAGTGAAGTTAGAGTGGGGGGCTACACCTTC. It translates to CASSEVRVGGYTF.

The V gene is TRBV7-8, the J gene TRBJ2-7; D remains ambiguous. V gave up 4 bases and J gave up 3 bases, with 13 bases separating them. Germline CDR1 and CDR2: SGHVS and FQNEAQ. This CDR3 contains 14 residues. In nucleotides, the CDR3 is TGTGCCAGCAGCTCCGATTTTAACAGCTACGAGCAGTACTTC. This gives the protein CASSSDFNSYEQYF.

The chain employs TRBV5-1 and TRBJ2-3, with 9 bases lining up with TRBD2. The CDR3 length is 17 residues. The germline gives CDR1 SGHRS, CDR2 YFSETQ. The trim removed 0 bases at V and 1 base at J, leaving 6 bases unmatched. The CDR3 is CASSLGQTSGRTDTQYF. The CDR3 DNA reads as TGCGCCAGCAGCTTGGGCCAAACTAGCGGGCGCACAGATACGCAGTATTTT. Together with reference TRBV5-1 and TRBJ2-3, the CDR3 gives the full variable domain: KAGVTQTPRYLIKTRGQQVTLSCSPISGHRSVSWYQQTPGQGLQFLFEYFSETQRNKGNFPGRFSGRQFSNSRSEMNVSTLELGDSALYLCASSLGQTSGRTDTQYFGPGTRLTVL.

This clone was recorded once. The chain employs TRBV6-1 and TRBJ2-7; D might be TRBD1 (5 bases). The germline CDR1 and CDR2 sequences are MNHNS and SASEGT. V lost 5 bases to trimming and J lost 6 bases, with 14 bases between them. This CDR3 comprises 13 residues. The CDR3 region is CASSPRVISEQYF. CDR3 in DNA: TGTGCCAGCAGTCCCAGGGTAATCAGCGAGCAGTACTTC.

This clone was observed a single time. The chain uses TRBV5-1 and TRBJ2-3, with 10 bases that match TRBD2. Germline CDR1 reads SGHRS; CDR2 reads YFSETQ. The V and J ends lost 1 base and 2 bases, in that order; junction bases with no gene match: 1. The CDR3 spans 15 residues. The CDR3: CASSLTSGATDTQYF. CDR3 nucleotide sequence: TGCGCCAGCAGCTTGACTAGCGGGGCCACAGATACGCAGTATTTT.

This clone was counted once. The chain employs TRBV7-9 and TRBJ2-7; the D gene is possibly TRBD2 (6 bases). The CDR3 contains 15 residues. V lost 2 bases to trimming and J lost 4 bases, with 15 bases between them. Germline V gene data show CDR1 as SEHNR and CDR2 as FQNEAQ (reference sequence). CDR3 residues: CASSLSGGASYEQYF. CDR3 coding DNA: TGTGCCAGCAGCTTATCGGGCGGGGCTAGTTACGAGCAGTACTTC. Full variable domain (missing parts from reference TRBV7-9 and TRBJ2-7): DTGVSQNPRHKITKRGQNVTFRCDPISEHNRLYWYRQTLGQGPEFLTYFQNEAQLEKSRLLSDRFSAERPKGSFSTLEIQRTEQGDSAMYLCASSLSGGASYEQYFGPGTRLTVT.

There are a few counts of this clone. This chain uses TRBV10-3 with TRBJ2-7, with unresolved D. The CDR3 sequence is 12 residues long. Germline loops: CDR1 ENHRY, CDR2 SYGVKD. Trimming shortened V by 2 bases and J by 5 bases, and 7 bases separated the two germline ends. The CDR3 nucleotides are TGTGCCATCAGTGAGGATATCAACGAGCAGTACTTC. Amino acids: CAISEDINEQYF.

The chain carries TRBV5-1 and TRBJ2-6; D call uncertain. V lost 0 bases to trimming and J lost 3 bases, with 7 bases between them. The CDR3 is 15 residues long. CDR1 is SGHRS, CDR2 YFSETQ, per germline. CDR3: CASSLGGFGANVLTF. CDR3 nucleotides: TGCGCCAGCAGCTTGGGCGGCTTTGGGGCCAACGTCCTGACTTTC.

J is TRBJ2-7 and V is TRBV6-1; TRBD2 aligns across 12 bases. The V and J ends lost 4 bases and 7 bases, in that order; junction bases with no gene match: 11. In germline, CDR1 is MNHNS, CDR2 SASEGT. The CDR3 extends over 16 amino acids. CDR3 sequence: CASSGNRLAGAREQYF. CDR3 in DNA: TGTGCCAGCAGTGGAAACCGACTAGCGGGAGCGAGGGAGCAGTACTTC.

This clone was detected only once. This rearrangement joins TRBV7-9 to TRBJ2-5; D unclear. The germline V gene has CDR1 SEHNR and CDR2 FQNEAQ (reference sequence). This CDR3 region has 12 residues. Trimming stripped 5 bases from V and 5 bases from J, with 9 bases between. Written as DNA, the CDR3 is TGTGCCAGCAGCACCGGTGGGGAGACCCAGTACTTC. As protein: CASSTGGETQYF.